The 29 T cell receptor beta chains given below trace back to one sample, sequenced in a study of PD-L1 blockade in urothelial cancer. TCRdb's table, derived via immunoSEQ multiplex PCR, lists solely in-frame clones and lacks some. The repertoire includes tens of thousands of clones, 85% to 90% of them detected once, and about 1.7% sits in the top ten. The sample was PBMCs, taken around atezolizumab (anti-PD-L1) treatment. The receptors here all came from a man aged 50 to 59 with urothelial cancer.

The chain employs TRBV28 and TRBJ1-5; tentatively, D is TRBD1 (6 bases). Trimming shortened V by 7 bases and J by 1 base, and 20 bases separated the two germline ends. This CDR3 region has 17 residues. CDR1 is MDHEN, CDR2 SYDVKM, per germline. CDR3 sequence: CASTQGGGMGSNQPQHF. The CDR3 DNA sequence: TGTGCCAGCACCCAAGGGGGAGGGATGGGGAGCAATCAGCCCCAGCATTTT.

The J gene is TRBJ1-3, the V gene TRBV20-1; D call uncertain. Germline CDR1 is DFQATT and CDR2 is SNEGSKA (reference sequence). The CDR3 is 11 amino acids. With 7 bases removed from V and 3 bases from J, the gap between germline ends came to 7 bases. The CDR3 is CSVPLGNTIYF. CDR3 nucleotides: TGCAGTGTCCCCCTTGGAAACACCATATATTTT.

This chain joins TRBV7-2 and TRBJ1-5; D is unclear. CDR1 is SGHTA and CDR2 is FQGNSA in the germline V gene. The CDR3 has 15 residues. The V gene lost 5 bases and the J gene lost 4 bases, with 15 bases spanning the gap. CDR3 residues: CASSARSVPNQPQHF. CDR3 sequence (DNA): TGTGCCAGCAGCGCCAGGTCCGTCCCGAATCAGCCCCAGCATTTT.

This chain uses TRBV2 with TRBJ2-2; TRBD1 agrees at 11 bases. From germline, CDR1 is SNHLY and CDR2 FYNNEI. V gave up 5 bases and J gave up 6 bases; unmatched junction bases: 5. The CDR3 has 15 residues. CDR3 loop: CASSLGQGGPGELFF. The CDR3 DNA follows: TGTGCCAGCAGTCTGGGACAGGGGGGTCCCGGGGAGCTGTTTTTT.

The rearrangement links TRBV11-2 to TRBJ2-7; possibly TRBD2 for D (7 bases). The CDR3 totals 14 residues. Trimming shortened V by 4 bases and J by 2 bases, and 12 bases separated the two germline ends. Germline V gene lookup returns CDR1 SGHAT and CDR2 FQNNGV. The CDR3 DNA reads TGTGCCAGCAGCTCGAGGGGGGGACCCTACGAGCAGTACTTC. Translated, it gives CASSSRGGPYEQYF. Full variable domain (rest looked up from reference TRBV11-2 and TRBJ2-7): EAGVAQSPRYKIIEKRQSVAFWCNPISGHATLYWYQQILGQGPKLLIQFQNNGVVDDSQLPKDRFSAERLKGVDSTLKIQPAKLEDSAVYLCASSSRGGPYEQYFGPGTRLTVT.

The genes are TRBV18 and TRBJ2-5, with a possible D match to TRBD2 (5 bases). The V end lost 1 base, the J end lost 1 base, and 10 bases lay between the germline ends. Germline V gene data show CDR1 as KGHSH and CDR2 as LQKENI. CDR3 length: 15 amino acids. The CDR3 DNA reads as TGTGCCAGCTCACCACTTGGGCGGGTCCAAGAGACCCAGTACTTC. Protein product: CASSPLGRVQETQYF.

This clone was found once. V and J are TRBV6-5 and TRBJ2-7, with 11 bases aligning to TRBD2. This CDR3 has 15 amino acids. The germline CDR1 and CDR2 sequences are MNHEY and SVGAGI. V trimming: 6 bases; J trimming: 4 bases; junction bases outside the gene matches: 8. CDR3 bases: TGTGCCAGCAGCCCCACTAGCGGGAGTTCATACGAGCAGTACTTC. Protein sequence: CASSPTSGSSYEQYF.

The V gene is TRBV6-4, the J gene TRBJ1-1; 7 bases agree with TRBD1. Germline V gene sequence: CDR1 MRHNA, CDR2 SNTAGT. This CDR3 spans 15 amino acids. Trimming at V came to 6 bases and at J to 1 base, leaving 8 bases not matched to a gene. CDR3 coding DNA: TGTGCCAGCAGGCCCGAGGGGACAGCGAACACTGAAGCTTTCTTT. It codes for CASRPEGTANTEAFF.

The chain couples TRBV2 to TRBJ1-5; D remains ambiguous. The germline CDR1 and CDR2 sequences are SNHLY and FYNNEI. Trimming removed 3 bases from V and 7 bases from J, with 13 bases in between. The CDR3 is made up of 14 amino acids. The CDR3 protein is CASSDQEGRQPQHF. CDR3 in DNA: TGTGCCAGCAGTGATCAGGAAGGCAGACAGCCCCAGCATTTT.

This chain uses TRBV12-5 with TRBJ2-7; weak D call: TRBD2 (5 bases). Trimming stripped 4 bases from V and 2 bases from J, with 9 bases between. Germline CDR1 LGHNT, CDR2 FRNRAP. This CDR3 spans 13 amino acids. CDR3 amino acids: CASGSSSAYEQYF. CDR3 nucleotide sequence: TGTGCTAGTGGTTCAAGTAGCGCCTACGAGCAGTACTTC.

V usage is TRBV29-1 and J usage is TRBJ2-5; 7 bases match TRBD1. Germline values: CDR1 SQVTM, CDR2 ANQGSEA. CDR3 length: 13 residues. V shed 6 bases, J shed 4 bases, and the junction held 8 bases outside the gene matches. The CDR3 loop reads CSVRGSSLETQYF. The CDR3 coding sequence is TGCAGCGTCAGGGGGTCAAGTTTAGAGACCCAGTACTTC. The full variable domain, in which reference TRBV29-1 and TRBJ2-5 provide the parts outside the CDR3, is SAVISQKPSRDICQRGTSLTIQCQVDSQVTMMFWYRQQPGQSLTLIATANQGSEATYESGFVIDKFPISRPNLTFSTLTVSNMSPEDSSIYLCSVRGSSLETQYFGPGTRLLVL.

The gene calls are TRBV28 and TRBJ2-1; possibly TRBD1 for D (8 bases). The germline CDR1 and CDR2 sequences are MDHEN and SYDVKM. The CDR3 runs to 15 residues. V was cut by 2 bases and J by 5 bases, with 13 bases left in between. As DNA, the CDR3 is TGTGCCAGCAGTTTAAGCGGGACAGGAGACAATGAGCAGTTCTTC. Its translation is CASSLSGTGDNEQFF.

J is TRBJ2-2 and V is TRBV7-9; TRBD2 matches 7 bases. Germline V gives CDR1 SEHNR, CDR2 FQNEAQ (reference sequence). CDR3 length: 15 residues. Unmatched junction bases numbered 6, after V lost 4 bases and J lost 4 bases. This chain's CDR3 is CASSSRGEVTGELFF. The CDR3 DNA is TGTGCCAGCAGCTCCCGGGGGGAGGTCACCGGGGAGCTGTTTTTT.

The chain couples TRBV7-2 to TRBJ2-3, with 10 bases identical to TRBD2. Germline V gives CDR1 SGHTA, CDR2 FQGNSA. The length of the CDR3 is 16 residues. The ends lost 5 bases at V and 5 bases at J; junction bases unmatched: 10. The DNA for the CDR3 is TGTGCCAGCAGCCCCCGGACTAGCGGACAGGGAGATACGCAGTATTTT. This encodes CASSPRTSGQGDTQYF.

The chain's CDR3 is CASSTGDWETQYF. CDR3 bases: TGTGCCAGCAGCACCGGGGATTGGGAGACCCAGTACTTC. The chain recombines TRBV6-1 with TRBJ2-5; D is possibly TRBD2 (5 bases). CDR1 MNHNS and CDR2 SASEGT come from the germline V gene. This CDR3 region has 13 residues. V lost 6 bases and J lost 5, with 13 bases in between.

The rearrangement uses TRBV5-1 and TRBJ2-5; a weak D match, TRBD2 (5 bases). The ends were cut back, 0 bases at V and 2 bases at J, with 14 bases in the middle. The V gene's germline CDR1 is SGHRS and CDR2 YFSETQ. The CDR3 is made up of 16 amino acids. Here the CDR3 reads CASSLEPGRSQETQYF. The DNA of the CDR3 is TGCGCCAGCAGCTTGGAGCCGGGGAGATCTCAAGAGACCCAGTACTTC. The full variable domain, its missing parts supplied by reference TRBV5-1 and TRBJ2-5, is KAGVTQTPRYLIKTRGQQVTLSCSPISGHRSVSWYQQTPGQGLQFLFEYFSETQRNKGNFPGRFSGRQFSNSRSEMNVSTLELGDSALYLCASSLEPGRSQETQYFGPGTRLLVL.

The CDR3, as DNA: TGTGCCAGCAGTTACGAAGGCGGGAGGGCTAATGAGCAGTTCTTC. It translates to CASSYEGGRANEQFF. This rearrangement joins TRBV6-5 to TRBJ2-1; 9 bases match TRBD2. The CDR3 length is 15 residues. V dropped 2 bases and J dropped 7; count of bases not matched to a gene: 6. The germline CDR1 and CDR2 sequences are MNHEY and SVGAGI.

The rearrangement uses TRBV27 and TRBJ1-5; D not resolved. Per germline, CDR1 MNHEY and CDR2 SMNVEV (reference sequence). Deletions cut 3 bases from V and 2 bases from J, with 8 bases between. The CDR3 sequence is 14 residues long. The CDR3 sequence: CASSLMSGNQPQHF. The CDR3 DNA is TGTGCCAGCAGTTTGATGAGTGGCAATCAGCCCCAGCATTTT.

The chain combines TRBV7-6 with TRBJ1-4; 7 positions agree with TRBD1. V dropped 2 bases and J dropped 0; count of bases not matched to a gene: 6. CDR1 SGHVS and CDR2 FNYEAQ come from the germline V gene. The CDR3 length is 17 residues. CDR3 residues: CASSLRTGLATNEKLFF. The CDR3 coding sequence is TGTGCCAGCAGCTTACGGACAGGACTCGCAACTAATGAAAAACTGTTTTTT.

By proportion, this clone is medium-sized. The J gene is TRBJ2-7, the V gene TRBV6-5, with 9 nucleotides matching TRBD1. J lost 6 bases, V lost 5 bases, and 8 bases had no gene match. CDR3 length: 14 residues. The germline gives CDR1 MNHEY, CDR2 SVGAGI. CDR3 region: CASSQPGQGGEQYF. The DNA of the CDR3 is TGTGCCAGCAGTCAACCGGGACAGGGAGGCGAGCAGTACTTC.

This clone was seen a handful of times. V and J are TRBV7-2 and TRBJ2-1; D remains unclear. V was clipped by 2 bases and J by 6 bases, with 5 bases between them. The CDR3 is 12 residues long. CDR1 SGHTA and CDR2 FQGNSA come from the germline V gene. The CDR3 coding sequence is TGTGCCAGCAGCTTAAATCGCAATGAGCAGTTCTTC. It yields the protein CASSLNRNEQFF.

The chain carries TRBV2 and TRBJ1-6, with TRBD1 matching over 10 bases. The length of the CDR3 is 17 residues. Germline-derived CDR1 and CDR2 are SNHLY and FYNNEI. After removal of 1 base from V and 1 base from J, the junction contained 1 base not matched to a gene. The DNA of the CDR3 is TGTGCCAGCAGTGAAGGACAGGGGGCTTCCTATAATTCACCCCTCCACTTT. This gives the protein CASSEGQGASYNSPLHF.

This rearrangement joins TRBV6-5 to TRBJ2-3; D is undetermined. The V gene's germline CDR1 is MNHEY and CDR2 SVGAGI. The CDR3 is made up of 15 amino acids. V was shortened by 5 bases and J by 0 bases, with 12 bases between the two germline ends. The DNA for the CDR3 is TGTGCCAGCAGTAAGACTCGTGCTAGCACAGATACGCAGTATTTT. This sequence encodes CASSKTRASTDTQYF.

This chain's CDR3 is CASSLGPGNGYTF. CDR3 bases: TGTGCCAGCAGTTTGGGTCCGGGGAATGGCTACACCTTC. This chain uses TRBV28 with TRBJ1-2; D is ambiguous. CDR1 is MDHEN and CDR2 is SYDVKM in the germline V gene. The CDR3 is made up of 13 amino acids. The ends were cut back, 3 bases at V and 6 bases at J, with 11 bases in the middle.

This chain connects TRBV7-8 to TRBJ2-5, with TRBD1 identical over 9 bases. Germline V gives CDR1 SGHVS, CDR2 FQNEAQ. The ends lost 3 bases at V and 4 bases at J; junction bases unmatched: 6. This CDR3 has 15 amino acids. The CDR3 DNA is TGTGCCAGCAGCTTGCCCGGGACAGGGAGAGAGACCCAGTACTTC. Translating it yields CASSLPGTGRETQYF.

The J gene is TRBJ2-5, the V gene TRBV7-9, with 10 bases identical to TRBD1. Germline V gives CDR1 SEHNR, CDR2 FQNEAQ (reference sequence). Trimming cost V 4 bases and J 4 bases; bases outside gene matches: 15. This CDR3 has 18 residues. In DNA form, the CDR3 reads TGTGCCAGCAGCTCCCTCCCCAGGGGACAGGGGTCGGGAGAGACCCAGTACTTC. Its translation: CASSSLPRGQGSGETQYF.

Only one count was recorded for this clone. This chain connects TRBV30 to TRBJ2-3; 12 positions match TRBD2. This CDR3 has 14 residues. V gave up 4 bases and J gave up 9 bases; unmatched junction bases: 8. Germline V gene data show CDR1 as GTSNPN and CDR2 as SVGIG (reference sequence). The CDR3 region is CAWILLAGGPTQYF. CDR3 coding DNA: TGTGCCTGGATTCTGCTAGCGGGAGGGCCAACGCAGTATTTT.

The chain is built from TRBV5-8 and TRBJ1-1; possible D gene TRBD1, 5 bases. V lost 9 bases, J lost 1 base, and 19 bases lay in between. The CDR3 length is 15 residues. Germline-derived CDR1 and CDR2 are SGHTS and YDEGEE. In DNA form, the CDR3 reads TGTGCCACAAAAAGCTCTGGGGCAGCGAACACTGAAGCTTTCTTT. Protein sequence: CATKSSGAANTEAFF.

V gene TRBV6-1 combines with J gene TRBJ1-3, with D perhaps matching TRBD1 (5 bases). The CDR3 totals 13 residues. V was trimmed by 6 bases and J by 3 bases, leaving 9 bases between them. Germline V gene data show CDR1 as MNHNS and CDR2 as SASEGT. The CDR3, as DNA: TGTGCCAGCAGGCAGGGAGGTGGAAACACCATATATTTT. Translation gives CASRQGGGNTIYF.